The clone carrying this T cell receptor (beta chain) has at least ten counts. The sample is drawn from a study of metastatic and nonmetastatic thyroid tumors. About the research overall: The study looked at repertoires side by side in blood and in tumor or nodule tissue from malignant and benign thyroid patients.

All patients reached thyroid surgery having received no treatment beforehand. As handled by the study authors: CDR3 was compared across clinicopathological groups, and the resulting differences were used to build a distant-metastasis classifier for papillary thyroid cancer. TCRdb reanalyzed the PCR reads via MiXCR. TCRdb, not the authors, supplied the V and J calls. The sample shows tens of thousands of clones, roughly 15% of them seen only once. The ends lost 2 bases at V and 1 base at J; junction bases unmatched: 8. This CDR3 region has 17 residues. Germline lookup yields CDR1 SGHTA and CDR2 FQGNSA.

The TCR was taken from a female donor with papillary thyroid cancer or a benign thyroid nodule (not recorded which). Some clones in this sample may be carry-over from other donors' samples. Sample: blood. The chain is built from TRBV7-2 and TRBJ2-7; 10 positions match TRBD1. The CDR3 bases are TGTGCCAGCAGCTTAAGGGGTGGGACAGGGGTGTCCTACGAGCAGTACTTC. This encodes CASSLRGGTGVSYEQYF.